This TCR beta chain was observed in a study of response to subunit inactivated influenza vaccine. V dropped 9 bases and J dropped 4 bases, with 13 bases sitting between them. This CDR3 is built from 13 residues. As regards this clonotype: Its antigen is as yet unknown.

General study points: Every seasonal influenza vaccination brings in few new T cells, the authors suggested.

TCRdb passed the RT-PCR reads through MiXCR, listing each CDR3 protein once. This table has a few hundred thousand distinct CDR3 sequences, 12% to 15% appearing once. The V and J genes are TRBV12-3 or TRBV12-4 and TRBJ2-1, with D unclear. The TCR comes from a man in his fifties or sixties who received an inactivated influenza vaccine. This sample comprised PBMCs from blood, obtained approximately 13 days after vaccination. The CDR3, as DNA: TGTGCCAGTGGGGTTCACCTATACAATGAGCAGTTCTTC. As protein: CASGVHLYNEQFF.